This T cell receptor (beta chain) was documented in a study of blood T cell repertoires in COVID-19. Study context: Material from acute and convalescent COVID-19 was sourced from the United States, Italy and Spain.

The data were produced by immunoSEQ multiplex PCR, yet TCRdb's version contains in-frame clones alone and is incomplete. The sample yields approximately 210,000 clones, roughly nine tenths seen once. The CDR3 totals 13 residues. V was cut by 1 base and J by 5 bases, with 11 bases left in between. In germline, CDR1 is GTSNPN, CDR2 SVGIG (reference sequence). J is TRBJ2-5 and V is TRBV30; no reliable D call. The sequence was obtained from a young woman who had recovered from COVID-19. Material for sequencing was PBMCs or T cells enriched from blood (not recorded which). CDR3 in DNA: TGTGCCTGGAGTGCCCGGGTCGGGGAGACCCAGTACTTC. This encodes CAWSARVGETQYF.